The 4 T cell receptor beta chains presented below share a single source sample, sequenced in a study of blood T cells in healthy people across ages. Then a second PCR, running roughly 7 to 12 cycles, was carried out with a sample-barcoded 5' primer and a J-beta primer mix. TCRdb reprocessed the 5' RACE reads via MiXCR and lists one record per CDR3 protein. The sample lists hundreds of thousands of distinct CDR3 sequences; 56% were seen once. Sequences were obtained from blood. The source of these receptors is a man between 40 and 49 years old in good health.

J is TRBJ2-4 and V is TRBV27; D remains ambiguous. V was trimmed by 5 bases and J by 1 base, leaving 24 bases between them. The CDR3 has 19 residues. Looked up from germline, CDR1 is MNHEY and CDR2 is SMNVEV (reference sequence). This CDR3 is CASSVLADLVKTAKNIQYF. In DNA form, the CDR3 reads TGTGCCAGCAGTGTTTTGGCAGACTTAGTAAAAACGGCCAAAAACATTCAGTACTTC.

A word on this clonotype: One end of the junction fails to match germline, which may point to a read error. The chain carries TRBV7-9 and TRBJ2-7; the D gene is possibly TRBD2 (5 bases). The J call is doubtful: the DNA matches TRBJ2-5 better. The CDR3 length is 14 residues. Germline values: CDR1 SEHNR, CDR2 FQNEAQ (reference sequence). CDR3 residues: CASRLGGIEGTQYF. CDR3 DNA: TGTGCCAGCCGCTTAGGAGGTATCGAGGGGACCCAGTACTTC.

This rearrangement joins TRBV29-1 to TRBJ2-5; 9 bases map to TRBD1. The germline V gene has CDR1 SQVTM and CDR2 ANQGSEA. V gave up 7 bases and J gave up 4 bases; unmatched junction bases: 7. CDR3 length equals 13 residues. The CDR3 DNA sequence: TGCAGCGGGAGGGACAGGGTGGCAGAGACCCAGTACTTC. Its translation is CSGRDRVAETQYF.

The chain recombines TRBV19 with TRBJ2-1; no firm D call. CDR3 length: 11 amino acids. Deletions cut 6 bases from V and 8 bases from J, with 8 bases between. CDR1 is LNHDA, CDR2 SQIVND, per germline (reference sequence). The CDR3 spells CASREWDEQFF. The CDR3 DNA sequence: TGTGCCAGTAGGGAATGGGATGAGCAGTTCTTC.